This T cell receptor (beta chain) was captured by sequencing in a study of T-cell reconstitution after alpha-beta-depleted transplantation in children. Overall study findings and caveats: TCRbeta diversity was high at day 60 in some patients (a result of surviving recipient T cells and thymic progenitors). Expanded clones from the graft, numbering several hundred, reportedly supplied alpha-beta T cells about two months after transplant. T-cell numbers and diversity, one year after transplant, stemmed largely from T cells that were newly produced.

For this clonotype: Its matching antigen is unknown.

Unique molecular identifiers were incorporated when the TCRbeta library was constructed. TCRdb re-called the PCR reads with MiXCR, one entry per CDR3 protein. The sample contains about 980,000 distinct CDR3 sequences, roughly 29% of which appear only once. The sample was PBMCs, mostly from graft donor cells, taken 360 days after TCRalphabeta/CD19-depleted stem cell transplant. The clonotype comes from a boy under two years old who had a stem cell transplant for SCID, so the T cells may come from the graft donor.

CDR3 in amino acids: CASRGENSLGYTF. DNA for the CDR3: TGTGCCAGCAGGGGCGAAAACAGTCTTGGCTACACCTTC. The rearrangement links TRBV25-1 to TRBJ1-2; D not resolved. Germline CDR1 and CDR2: MGHDK and SYGVNS. The CDR3 loop spans 13 amino acids. Trimming pared 6 bases from V and 7 bases from J, leaving 15 bases between.